Shown below are 10 T cell receptor beta chains from a single sample sequenced in a study of T-cell memory formation after mild COVID-19. MiXCR, applied by TCRdb to the 5' RACE reads, yields one record per CDR3 protein. This sample has around 450,000 distinct CDR3 sequences, with 20% found just once. The sample taken for sequencing was PBMCs or a T cell subset sorted from them (not recorded which). The source is an adult woman who had mild COVID-19 (a few samples of this study predate the infection). Cell type and time point are not known.

This chain joins TRBV7-2 and TRBJ2-7; 8 positions agree with TRBD2. The CDR3 runs to 14 residues. The J segment lost 3 bases and the V segment lost 0 bases, leaving 1 base of the junction unmatched. Per germline, CDR1 SGHTA and CDR2 FQGNSA. The DNA of the CDR3 is TGTGCCAGCAGCTTAGCTAGCGGGAACTACGAGCAGTACTTC. Its translation is CASSLASGNYEQYF.

The rearrangement joins TRBV18 to TRBJ1-2, with TRBD1 matching 7 bases. The CDR3 covers 13 residues. The V gene's germline CDR1 is KGHSH and CDR2 LQKENI. V dropped 5 bases and J dropped 2; count of bases not matched to a gene: 2. Written as DNA, the CDR3 is TGTGCCAGCTCAGGACAGGAGAACTATGGCTACACCTTC. This gives the protein CASSGQENYGYTF.

The gene calls are TRBV7-2 and TRBJ1-4; TRBD1 might be the D (5 bases). The CDR3 has 12 amino acids. Trimming took 5 bases from V and 11 from J, leaving 12 bases between them. Germline loops: CDR1 SGHTA, CDR2 FQGNSA. The CDR3 here is CASSPGTAKLFF. The DNA of the CDR3 is TGTGCCAGCAGCCCGGGGACGGCGAAACTGTTTTTT.

J is TRBJ2-1 and V is TRBV27, with D possibly being TRBD1 (6 bases). V was shortened by 5 bases and J by 0 bases, with 17 bases between the two germline ends. Germline-derived CDR1 and CDR2 are MNHEY and SMNVEV (reference sequence). The CDR3 length is 17 residues. The CDR3 protein is CASSPRTDIHSYNEQFF. CDR3 nucleotide sequence: TGTGCCAGCAGTCCCCGGACAGACATTCACTCCTACAATGAGCAGTTCTTC.

The chain carries TRBV11-2 and TRBJ2-5; D is ambiguous. The CDR3 runs to 14 residues. The V gene's germline CDR1 is SGHAT and CDR2 FQNNGV. Deletions cut 0 bases from V and 5 bases from J, with 10 bases between. CDR3 residues: CASSLDSPIETQYF. The CDR3 DNA reads as TGTGCCAGCAGCTTAGACAGCCCGATCGAGACCCAGTACTTC.

The genes are TRBV20-1 and TRBJ2-2; D is undetermined. The CDR3 extends over 14 amino acids. Germline-derived CDR1 and CDR2 are DFQATT and SNEGSKA (reference sequence). V was shortened by 6 bases and J by 1 base, with 12 bases between the two germline ends. CDR3 loop: CSANRQMNTGELFF. CDR3 DNA: TGCAGTGCCAATCGGCAGATGAACACCGGGGAGCTGTTTTTT.

The chain combines TRBV6-1 with TRBJ1-6, with D maybe TRBD1 (6 bases). Between the trimmed V and J ends, which lost 7 bases and 9 bases, there was a span of 13 bases. This CDR3 comprises 13 residues. Germline CDR1 and CDR2: MNHNS and SASEGT. The CDR3 loop reads CASNRQGSSPLHF. In DNA, the CDR3 is TGTGCCAGCAATCGGCAGGGGTCTTCACCCCTCCACTTT.

V and J are TRBV6-6 and TRBJ2-7; 9 positions match TRBD1. The CDR3 has 15 residues. CDR1 is MNHNY, CDR2 SVGAGI, per germline (reference sequence). Trimming cost V 5 bases and J 6 bases; bases outside gene matches: 11. The CDR3 is CASSDQGQGRGEQYF. CDR3 sequence (DNA): TGTGCCAGCAGTGACCAGGGACAGGGTCGAGGCGAGCAGTACTTC.

A few counts support this clonotype. CDR3 DNA: TGTGCCAGCAGGAGGGCGGGGGGGGGCACCTACAATGAGCAGTTCTTC. This codes for CASRRAGGGTYNEQFF. The chain is built from TRBV6-1 and TRBJ2-1, with TRBD2 identical over 9 bases. Germline V lookup: CDR1 MNHNS, CDR2 SASEGT. This CDR3 contains 16 residues. Trimming removed 6 bases from V and 2 bases from J; junction bases left unmatched: 8.

The genes are TRBV7-9 and TRBJ1-1; D may be TRBD1 (5 bases). Trimming shortened V by 3 bases and J by 0 bases, and 14 bases separated the two germline ends. In germline, CDR1 is SEHNR, CDR2 FQNEAQ (reference sequence). CDR3 length equals 16 residues. In DNA form, the CDR3 reads TGTGCCAGCAGCTTGGGGCCGACGGACATGAACACTGAAGCTTTCTTT. Translation gives CASSLGPTDMNTEAFF.